The sequence of this T cell receptor (beta chain) was determined in a study of cytomegalovirus exposure and HLA in healthy donors. Study outcomes and limitations: The study carried out a later analysis of TCR beta sequences. It associated 15,000 to 20,000 of them with specific HLA alleles at a false discovery rate of 0.05.

About this clone itself: The antigen is undetermined.

The PCR used 60 Vbeta and 13 Jbeta primers. Clones were sequenced by immunoSEQ multiplex PCR, and TCRdb holds only the in-frame ones, with some missing. The sample includes about 190,000 clones, roughly four fifths of them seen just once. CDR3 length: 11 residues. Trimming shortened V by 3 bases and J by 3 bases, and 3 bases separated the two germline ends. Germline lookup yields CDR1 SEHNR and CDR2 FQNEAQ (reference sequence). V and J are TRBV7-9 and TRBJ2-7; D is unclear. Material: PBMCs. The sequence derives from a man aged 45-65 years in good health and CMV-seronegative. CDR3 in amino acids: CASSFYYEQYF. Here the CDR3 DNA reads TGTGCCAGCAGCTTCTACTACGAGCAGTACTTC.